The 13 T cell receptor beta chains presented below share a single source sample, sequenced in a study of shared clonotypes between healthy human individuals. Only in-frame clones appear in the TCRdb table, and some are missing; sequencing was by immunoSEQ multiplex PCR. The sample has 1,400,000 or so clones, less than 99% seen once. Input material: naive CD4+ T cells sorted from blood. The subset here: CD45RA+ positively selected. These TCRs come from a man younger than 45 in good health.

The chain couples TRBV5-5 to TRBJ2-1; D tentatively reads TRBD1 or TRBD2 (5 bases each). The CDR3 runs 15 residues. V dropped 3 bases and J dropped 0 bases, with 10 bases sitting between them. Germline V CDR1 and CDR2: SGHKS, YYEKEE (reference sequence). The CDR3 region is CASSWGSSSYNEQFF. DNA for the CDR3: TGTGCCAGCAGCTGGGGGTCCTCCTCCTACAATGAGCAGTTCTTC.

This clone showed up just once. Other DNA sequences in this specimen translate into the identical CDR3. The chain recombines TRBV7-2 with TRBJ2-3; TRBD1 might be the D (5 bases). Trimming cost V 0 bases and J 3 bases, with 7 bases left between them. This CDR3 has 14 residues. Germline CDR1 SGHTA, CDR2 FQGNSA. The CDR3, as DNA: TGTGCCAGCAGCTTAGCCAGGGCTACAGATACGCAGTATTTT. This codes for CASSLARATDTQYF.

With regard to this clone: Its ends do not fully match the called genes, so a read error is possible. J is TRBJ2-7 and V is TRBV10-3; D is unclear. This CDR3 contains 14 residues. Germline V gives CDR1 ENHRY, CDR2 SYGVKD. CDR3 nucleotides: TGTGCCATCAGTGAGTCGGAGCTGAACTACGAGCAGTATTTC. This translates into CAISESELNYEQYF.

This clone was counted a single time. The chain recombines TRBV29-1 with TRBJ2-5; weak D call: TRBD1 (5 bases). From germline, CDR1 is SQVTM and CDR2 ANQGSEA. V was cut by 7 bases and J by 2 bases, with 11 bases left in between. CDR3 length equals 12 residues. CDR3 nucleotide sequence: TGCAGCGCCAGACAGATGCAAGAGACCCAGTACTTC. It translates to CSARQMQETQYF.

The gene calls are TRBV5-1 and TRBJ1-4, with TRBD1 as a possible D gene (5 bases). The germline V gene has CDR1 SGHRS and CDR2 YFSETQ. The germline V and J ends were trimmed by 2 bases and 7 bases, with 12 bases remaining between them. The CDR3 has 14 residues. The CDR3 region has the DNA TGCGCCAGCAGCTTAAGGGGTACCGTTGAAAAACTGTTTTTT. Translating gives CASSLRGTVEKLFF.

The chain links TRBV6-6 to TRBJ2-7, with a weak D call TRBD2 (6 bases). The CDR3 covers 15 residues. V lost 4 bases and J 4 bases, leaving 17 bases between the germline ends. The germline gives CDR1 MNHNY, CDR2 SVGAGI (reference sequence). The CDR3 sequence: CASSFQTRGPYEQYF. For the CDR3, the DNA is TGTGCCAGCAGTTTCCAGACTAGAGGGCCTTACGAGCAGTACTTC.

The gene calls are TRBV5-1 and TRBJ2-3, with TRBD2 matching 7 bases. The J segment lost 1 base and the V segment lost 0 bases, leaving 2 bases of the junction unmatched. The germline V gene encodes CDR1 SGHRS and CDR2 YFSETQ. The CDR3 covers 15 residues. CDR3: CASSLDTSGTDTQYF. CDR3 in DNA: TGCGCCAGCAGCTTGGATACTAGCGGCACAGATACGCAGTATTTT.

V is TRBV27 and J is TRBJ2-1; 9 nucleotides line up with TRBD2. J was trimmed by 9 bases and V by 3 bases; bases with no gene match: 12. Germline V CDR1 and CDR2: MNHEY, SMNVEV (reference sequence). The CDR3 is 16 amino acids. The CDR3 DNA follows: TGTGCCAGCAGTTTCGAACTAGCGGGTTTCTCCGGTGAGCAGTTCTTC. Translating it yields CASSFELAGFSGEQFF.

This chain links TRBV19 with TRBJ2-1, with 7 bases identical to TRBD2. CDR1 and CDR2 (germline): LNHDA, SQIVND (reference sequence). The CDR3 is made up of 15 amino acids. Losses at the gene ends were 6 bases for V and 8 bases for J; bases not matched to a gene: 13. CDR3 nucleotide sequence: TGTGCCAGTAGCCTCTCAGCGGGAAGGGGTGATGAGCAGTTCTTC. The encoded protein is CASSLSAGRGDEQFF.

The chain employs TRBV27 and TRBJ1-5, with a tentative D call TRBD1 (6 bases). The CDR3 runs 14 residues. V was pared by 5 bases and J by 7 bases, with 15 bases between. Germline loops: CDR1 MNHEY, CDR2 SMNVEV (reference sequence). The DNA of the CDR3 is TGTGCCAGCAGTCTTGGACAGTCGGGGCAGCCCCAGCATTTT. This translates into CASSLGQSGQPQHF.

The V and J genes are TRBV19 and TRBJ2-2; D possibly corresponds to TRBD1 (5 bases). The CDR3 is 15 residues long. The germline CDR1 and CDR2 sequences are LNHDA and SQIVND (reference sequence). Trimming stripped 7 bases from V and 6 bases from J, with 18 bases between. The CDR3 reads CASISRLGQAGELFF. DNA for the CDR3: TGTGCCAGTATATCCCGTTTGGGGCAGGCCGGGGAGCTGTTTTTT.

The chain uses TRBV27 and TRBJ2-5; 12 positions agree with TRBD2. Germline V gene sequence: CDR1 MNHEY, CDR2 SMNVEV (reference sequence). V lost 6 bases and J lost 5; bases outside the gene matches: 4. CDR3 length: 14 residues. CDR3 in DNA: TGTGCCAGCAGGTGGACTAGCGGGGTGGAGACCCAGTACTTC. It is translated as CASRWTSGVETQYF.

The CDR3 protein is CASSLNLDGGPGSVGYTF. Written as DNA, the CDR3 is TGTGCCAGCAGCTTAAACTTGGACGGAGGTCCGGGTAGTGTCGGCTACACCTTC. This chain joins TRBV7-3 and TRBJ1-2; no clear D. Trimming cost V 1 base and J 8 bases, with 26 bases left between them. Germline CDR1 and CDR2: SGHTA and FQGTGA. CDR3 length: 18 residues.